This T cell receptor beta chain is from a study of tumor-infiltrating lymphocytes in primary liver carcinoma. The study, taken as a whole, reports: Among the pair types, tumor region pairs showed more overlap than tumor-adjacent and tumor-blood pairs. Top clones occupying all five tumor regions numbered only about 7-24%. Tumors carried a top-250-clone fraction significantly exceeding that of blood (p = 0.039).

Both RNA and DNA were isolated together from roughly 20-30 mg of bulk tissue that had not been sorted. Samples were taken from five separate regions of every tumor. The template, 500 ng total RNA, yielded TCR beta cDNA made with a constant-region primer. Three-round nested multiplex PCR performed with slightly modified ARM-PCR produced the TCR beta libraries. TCRdb re-derived calls from the multiplex PCR reads in MiXCR, one entry per CDR3 protein. In the table there are under 85,000 distinct CDR3 sequences, more than 65% of which are singletons. Worth noting for this clonotype: Its antigen is unidentified. One junction end does not reproduce the germline sequence, and a read error may be involved.

The receptor comes from a man between 40 and 49 years old with primary liver carcinoma and hepatitis B virus infection. Specimen: liver tumor tissue from sampling region 1. Subset noted: tumor region T1, superior pole.

The CDR3 DNA reads TGTGCCAGCCGGGACTCCTGCAACGAGCGGTTCTTC. Translation: CASRDSCNERFF. The chain employs TRBV6-5 and TRBJ2-1; D is perhaps TRBD2 (6 bases). CDR3 size: 12 residues. Germline V CDR1 and CDR2: MNHEY, SVGAGI.